Reported below is one T cell receptor beta chain. Assay used: immunoSEQ multiplex PCR; TCRdb lists only in-frame clones, some missing. The table has some 74,000 clones, 83% seen once. The sample belongs to a study of blood T cell repertoires in COVID-19. Germline assignment: CDR1 MGHRA and CDR2 YSYEKL. Trimming cost V 1 base and J 1 base, with 14 bases left between them. The length of the CDR3 is 16 residues. This TCR was sampled from an elderly man with acute or convalescent COVID-19. The source material was peripheral blood. The chain combines TRBV4-1 with TRBJ2-7; a weak D match, TRBD1 (5 bases). CDR3 sequence reads: CASSQGRTRTSYEQYF. CDR3 in DNA: TGCGCCAGCAGCCAAGGAAGGACAAGAACATCCTACGAGCAGTACTTC.